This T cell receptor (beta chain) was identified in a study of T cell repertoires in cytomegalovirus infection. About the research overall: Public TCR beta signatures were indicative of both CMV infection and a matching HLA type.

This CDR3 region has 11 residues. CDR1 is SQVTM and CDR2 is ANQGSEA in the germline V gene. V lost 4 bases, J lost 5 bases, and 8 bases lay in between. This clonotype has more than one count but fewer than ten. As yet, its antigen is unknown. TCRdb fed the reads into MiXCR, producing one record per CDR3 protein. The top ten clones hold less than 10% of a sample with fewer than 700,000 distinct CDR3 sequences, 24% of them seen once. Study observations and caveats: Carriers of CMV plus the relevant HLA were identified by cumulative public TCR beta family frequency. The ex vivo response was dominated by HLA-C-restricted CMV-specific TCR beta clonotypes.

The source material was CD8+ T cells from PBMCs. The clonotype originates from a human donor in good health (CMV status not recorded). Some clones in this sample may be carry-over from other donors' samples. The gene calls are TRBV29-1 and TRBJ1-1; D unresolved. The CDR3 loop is CSVVDITEAFF. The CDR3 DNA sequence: TGCAGCGTTGTCGACATAACTGAAGCTTTCTTT.